The subject of this entry is one TCR beta chain. Its antigen is currently unknown. The donors, all healthy, were Caucasians living in Russia, aged roughly 6 to 100. Isolation yielded PBMCs, at least 6 million per sample, in every case. The source of the sample is a study of blood T cells in healthy people across ages. Study-level findings and limits: Researchers deemed the diversity estimates from one million T cells underestimates.

This CDR3 is 13 amino acids long. V lost 4 bases, J lost 7 bases, and 13 bases lay in between. Germline loops: CDR1 DFQATT, CDR2 SNEGSKA (reference sequence). With a J-beta primer mix and a sample-barcoded 5' primer, a second PCR ran about 7 to 11 cycles. Every single cDNA molecule received a tag from a template-switch adaptor with 12 random nucleotides. TCRdb itself ran the 5' RACE reads through MiXCR, one entry per CDR3 protein. The repertoire consists of fewer than 950,000 distinct CDR3 sequences, with roughly 34% occurring once and the leading ten covering over 10%. The sequence derives from a man aged 18 to 30 in good health. V and J are TRBV20-1 and TRBJ1-4; TRBD1 is a possible D gene (5 bases). The material sequenced was blood. The CDR3 loop reads CSAMGDSGEKLFF. DNA of the CDR3: TGCAGTGCTATGGGAGACAGTGGTGAAAAACTGTTTTTT.